The present T cell receptor (beta chain) was sequenced within a study of graft-versus-host responses after intestinal transplantation. Trimming shortened V by 2 bases and J by 4 bases, and 10 bases separated the two germline ends. The CDR3 is 13 residues long. The germline V gene encodes CDR1 SGHRS and CDR2 YFSETQ. The repertoire was sequenced with immunoSEQ multiplex PCR; TCRdb's copy has only in-frame clones and lacks some. The sample lists about 78,000 clones, around 90% occurring once. With respect to this clone: Its antigen is unknown.

Notes on the study in general: Ileal or blood samples showed some GvH clones first, and such clones were also found in recipient marrow.

This TCR came from a human donor who was the organ donor for an intestinal transplant. Sequencing used unstimulated CD8+ T cells sorted from spleen or lymph node cells, obtained before transplant. The V call is TRBV5-1, the J call TRBJ2-7, with D possibly matching TRBD1 (5 bases). The chain's CDR3 is CASSFTREYEQYF. For the CDR3, the DNA is TGCGCCAGCAGCTTTACCAGGGAATACGAGCAGTACTTC. The whole variable domain, remainder taken from reference TRBV5-1 and TRBJ2-7, is KAGVTQTPRYLIKTRGQQVTLSCSPISGHRSVSWYQQTPGQGLQFLFEYFSETQRNKGNFPGRFSGRQFSNSRSEMNVSTLELGDSALYLCASSFTREYEQYFGPGTRLTVT.